The clone carrying this T cell receptor beta chain was seen a handful of times. The sample is drawn from a study of patients and donors after allogeneic stem cell transplantation. V was clipped by 4 bases and J by 2 bases, with 13 bases between them. The CDR3 is 14 amino acids. Germline V lookup: CDR1 SGHRS, CDR2 YFSETQ. TCRdb reprocessed the RT-PCR reads via MiXCR and lists one record per CDR3 protein. Altogether some 960,000 distinct CDR3 sequences are present, roughly 18% being singletons, with the ten largest covering roughly 6%. The clonotype was recovered from a human donor who was either an allogeneic HSCT recipient or a stem cell or donor lymphocyte infusion donor (not recorded which). It is not recorded whose cells these are; they may come from a transplant donor. The specimen was blood, either unsorted or a sorted T cell fraction (not recorded which). The rearrangement uses TRBV5-1 and TRBJ2-7; D remains unclear. The CDR3 loop is CASSPTRITYEQYF. The CDR3 region has the DNA TGCGCCAGCAGCCCGACGCGAATCACCTACGAGCAGTACTTC.